The sequence of this T cell receptor (beta chain) was determined in a study of cytomegalovirus exposure and HLA in healthy donors. CDR1 and CDR2 from the germline V gene are SQVTM and ANQGSEA. After removal of 8 bases from V and 4 bases from J, the junction contained 3 bases not matched to a gene. This CDR3 has 11 residues. PCR was performed using 60 Vbeta and 13 Jbeta primers. Produced via immunoSEQ multiplex PCR; TCRdb's table is partial and in-frame only. The sample lists 200,000 to 250,000 clones; around 83% were seen once. Sequencing was done on a sample of PBMCs. J is TRBJ2-5 and V is TRBV29-1; 8 nucleotides line up with TRBD1. The receptor was isolated from a woman between 50 and 59 years old in good health and CMV-seropositive. CDR3 region: CSYRGSETQYF. Written as DNA, the CDR3 is TGCAGCTACAGGGGGTCAGAGACCCAGTACTTC.